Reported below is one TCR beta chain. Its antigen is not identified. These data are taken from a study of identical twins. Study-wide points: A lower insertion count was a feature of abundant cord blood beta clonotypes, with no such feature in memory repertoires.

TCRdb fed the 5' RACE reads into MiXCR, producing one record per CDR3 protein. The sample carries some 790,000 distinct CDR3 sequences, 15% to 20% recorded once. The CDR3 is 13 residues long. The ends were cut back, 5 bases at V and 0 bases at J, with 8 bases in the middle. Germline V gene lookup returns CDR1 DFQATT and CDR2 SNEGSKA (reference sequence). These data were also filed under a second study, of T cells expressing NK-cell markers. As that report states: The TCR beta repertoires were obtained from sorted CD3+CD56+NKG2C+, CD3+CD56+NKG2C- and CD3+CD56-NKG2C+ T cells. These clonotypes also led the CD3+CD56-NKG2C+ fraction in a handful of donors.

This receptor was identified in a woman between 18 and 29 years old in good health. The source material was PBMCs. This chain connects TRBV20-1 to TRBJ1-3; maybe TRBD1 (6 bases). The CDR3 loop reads CSALDSSGNTIYF. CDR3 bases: TGCAGTGCTTTGGACAGCTCTGGAAACACCATATATTTT.